The 14 T cell receptor beta chains below come from one sample, sequenced in a study of CXCR3-negative and CXCR3-positive naive CD8 T cells. Study outcomes and limitations: A higher hydrophobicity marked the TRB CDR3s of CXCR3-positive naive cells versus CXCR3-negative naive cells.

TRB cDNA libraries were made by UMI-labeled 5' RACE. From its re-call of the 5' RACE reads, TCRdb lists each CDR3 protein once, without DNA. With just under 90,000 distinct CDR3 sequences in the sample, the ten largest clones hold less than 0.85%. No antigen has been identified for these receptors. Material: naive CXCR3+ CD8+ T cells from blood. Subset described: CD45RO-CCR7+CD27+CD95- naive CD8+ T cells expressing CXCR3 (TNR3+). The receptors here all came from a human donor in good health. Some clones in this sample may be carry-over from other donors' samples.

The chain carries TRBV7-6 and TRBJ2-1; the TRBD1 assignment by TCRdb is unverifiable without DNA. In germline, CDR1 is SGHVS, CDR2 FNYEAQ. This CDR3 region has 14 residues. CDR3 sequence: CASSLGGPGNEQFF.

The chain has TRBV4-3 and TRBJ2-7; TCRdb proposes TRBD1, but this gene call is untestable without DNA. The CDR3 contains 17 residues. Germline-derived CDR1 and CDR2 are LGHNA and YSLEER. The CDR3 loop is CASSQVGSGTGGYEQYF.

The rearrangement links TRBV5-4 to TRBJ2-1; TCRdb names TRBD1, which stays unverified in the absence of DNA. Germline-derived CDR1 and CDR2 are SGHNT and YYREEE (reference sequence). CDR3 length equals 17 residues. CDR3 protein: CASSSEPGQGSDNEQFF.

The CDR3 spells CASSQISGTGGISAGELFF. J is TRBJ2-2 and V is TRBV4-2; the TCRdb call, TRBD1, lacks DNA for checking. CDR1 and CDR2 from the germline V gene are LGHNA and YNFKEQ. CDR3 length: 19 amino acids.

The chain combines TRBV11-2 with TRBJ2-7; TCRdb indicates TRBD1, and absent DNA this call remains unverified. The germline V gene has CDR1 SGHAT and CDR2 FQNNGV. The length of the CDR3 is 14 residues. CDR3 sequence: CASSRTGETYEQYF.

The chain links TRBV18 to TRBJ2-7; as DNA is missing, the TRBD1 call by TCRdb cannot be tested. The CDR3 extends over 16 amino acids. Per germline, CDR1 KGHSH and CDR2 LQKENI. The CDR3 region is CASSPQKPQVLGEQYF.

The chain joins TRBV7-2 to TRBJ2-3. The CDR3 sequence is 14 residues long. CDR1 SGHTA and CDR2 FQGNSA come from the germline V gene. The CDR3 spells CASSGPYRTDTQYF.

The chain is built from TRBV20-1 and TRBJ2-5; as DNA is missing, the TRBD2 call by TCRdb cannot be tested. Germline CDR1 and CDR2: DFQATT and SNEGSKA (reference sequence). The CDR3 is made up of 21 amino acids. CDR3 amino acids: CSAETHQLARGPGASLETQYF.

The chain has TRBV28 and TRBJ2-3; TCRdb proposes TRBD2, but this gene call is untestable without DNA. Looked up from germline, CDR1 is MDHEN and CDR2 is SYDVKM. This CDR3 has 14 residues. CDR3 residues: CASSYREKTDTQYF.

This sequence joins TRBV7-8 and TRBJ2-7. The CDR3 consists of 15 residues. Germline lookup yields CDR1 SGHVS and CDR2 FQNEAQ. The CDR3 sequence is CASSLRRTTTYEQYF.

The chain has TRBV28 and TRBJ1-6. The CDR3 spans 14 residues. CDR1 and CDR2 from the germline V gene are MDHEN and SYDVKM. This CDR3 is CASSFAGLNSPLHF.

The chain couples TRBV6-5 to TRBJ1-2; checking the TCRdb D call of TRBD1 is not possible without DNA. Germline CDR1 MNHEY, CDR2 SVGAGI. The CDR3 extends over 15 amino acids. This chain's CDR3 is CASSYSIGPGNGYTF.

The rearrangement links TRBV20-1 to TRBJ2-7; without DNA, the TCRdb call of TRBD1 cannot be checked. This CDR3 contains 15 residues. In germline, CDR1 is DFQATT, CDR2 SNEGSKA (reference sequence). This CDR3 reads CSARAKDRETYEQYF.

CDR3 sequence reads: CASSLRPEYNEQFF. The rearrangement joins TRBV28 to TRBJ2-1. This CDR3 region has 14 residues. CDR1 is MDHEN, CDR2 SYDVKM, per germline.